Presented here are 20 T cell receptor beta chains from one specimen sequenced in a study of T cells after yellow fever vaccination. TCRdb ran MiXCR on the 5' RACE reads and lists one entry per CDR3 protein. The sample has more than 80,000 distinct CDR3 sequences, under 6.5% seen once; the top ten hold about 38%. Sequenced material: CD8+ T cells sorted from PBMCs, taken 10 days after the yellow fever booster vaccination. The receptors shown here come from a man younger than 35 who received the YFV17D yellow fever vaccine.

This clonotype has only a few counts. V is TRBV7-9 and J is TRBJ2-5, with 7 positions matching TRBD1. Germline-derived CDR1 and CDR2 are SEHNR and FQNEAQ (reference sequence). The CDR3 is 18 amino acids. Trimming at V came to 4 bases and at J to 5 bases, leaving 19 bases not matched to a gene. CDR3 in amino acids: CASSSIRSTGTAAETQYF. The CDR3 DNA follows: TGTGCCAGCAGCTCAATACGTTCGACAGGGACCGCGGCCGAGACCCAGTACTTC.

This clonotype has only a few counts. Here the CDR3 reads CSVWTGGGIETQYF. The CDR3, as DNA: TGCAGCGTTTGGACAGGGGGGGGGATCGAGACCCAGTACTTC. This rearrangement joins TRBV29-1 to TRBJ2-5; 10 bases fit TRBD1. Germline V gene lookup returns CDR1 SQVTM and CDR2 ANQGSEA. This CDR3 has 14 amino acids. The V segment lost 5 bases and the J segment 5 bases; nucleotides outside the gene matches: 8.

The table lists this clonotype with a few counts. The chain employs TRBV6-5 and TRBJ1-5; TRBD1 might be the D (5 bases). The germline V gene encodes CDR1 MNHEY and CDR2 SVGAGI. V lost 3 bases to trimming and J lost 4 bases, with 13 bases between them. CDR3 length equals 15 residues. This CDR3 reads CASSYRVGENQPQHF. In DNA form, the CDR3 reads TGTGCCAGCAGTTATCGGGTAGGGGAAAATCAGCCCCAGCATTTT.

This clonotype was counted between two and nine times. V usage is TRBV12-3 or TRBV12-4 and J usage is TRBJ1-1; 7 bases match TRBD1. The CDR3 has 14 amino acids. The trim removed 4 bases at V and 2 bases at J, leaving 4 bases unmatched. This chain's CDR3 is CASSSGTDNTEAFF. The CDR3 DNA is TGTGCCAGCAGTTCCGGGACAGACAACACTGAAGCTTTCTTT.

This clonotype appeared a few times. This chain links TRBV29-1 with TRBJ1-1; D is ambiguous. Germline V gene sequence: CDR1 SQVTM, CDR2 ANQGSEA. Trimming shortened V by 6 bases and J by 1 base, and 9 bases separated the two germline ends. The CDR3 extends over 12 amino acids. CDR3 bases: TGCAGCGTCGTCCTAGGGAACACTGAAGCTTTCTTT. It encodes CSVVLGNTEAFF.

The CDR3 DNA reads as TGTGCCTGGAGTGTACAGGGGAATGAGCAGTTCTTC. This encodes CAWSVQGNEQFF. The chain employs TRBV30 and TRBJ2-1, with 7 positions matching TRBD1. The germline V gene has CDR1 GTSNPN and CDR2 SVGIG (reference sequence). With V trimmed by 0 bases and J by 7 bases, 0 bases remained unmatched. CDR3 length equals 12 residues.

In this sample, this clonotype turned up many times. The chain joins TRBV4-3 to TRBJ2-7, with TRBD1 matching 8 bases. Germline values: CDR1 LGHNA, CDR2 YSLEER. This CDR3 is built from 13 residues. V lost 4 bases to trimming and J lost 4 bases; unmatched junction nucleotides: 3. The CDR3: CASSLRQGYEQYF. The CDR3 DNA is TGCGCCAGCAGCCTTCGACAGGGGTACGAGCAGTACTTC.

The V call is TRBV18, the J call TRBJ1-5, with TRBD1 as a possible D gene (5 bases). Germline V gene data show CDR1 as KGHSH and CDR2 as LQKENI. The CDR3 totals 17 residues. The ends were cut back, 3 bases at V and 4 bases at J, with 19 bases in the middle. The CDR3 reads CASSPKRETVGNQPQHF. The CDR3 DNA sequence: TGTGCCAGCTCACCTAAGCGGGAGACAGTGGGGAATCAGCCCCAGCATTTT.

Ten or more counts support this clonotype. The genes are TRBV5-1 and TRBJ2-7; a possible D gene is TRBD2 (6 bases). In germline, CDR1 is SGHRS, CDR2 YFSETQ. V lost 2 bases to trimming and J lost 5 bases, with 14 bases between them. This CDR3 is 14 amino acids long. The CDR3 loop is CASSLGGSGNEQYF. The CDR3 DNA is TGCGCCAGCAGCTTAGGAGGGTCAGGAAACGAGCAGTACTTC. Supplemented by reference TRBV5-1 and TRBJ2-7, the full variable domain reads KAGVTQTPRYLIKTRGQQVTLSCSPISGHRSVSWYQQTPGQGLQFLFEYFSETQRNKGNFPGRFSGRQFSNSRSEMNVSTLELGDSALYLCASSLGGSGNEQYFGPGTRLTVT.

This clonotype was seen many times. The chain links TRBV5-1 to TRBJ2-1; weak D call: TRBD2 (5 bases). V was trimmed by 4 bases and J by 7 bases, leaving 9 bases between them. Germline assignment: CDR1 SGHRS and CDR2 YFSETQ. CDR3 length: 12 amino acids. In DNA, the CDR3 is TGCGCCAGCAGCCTACGGGATAATGAGCAGTTCTTC. Protein product: CASSLRDNEQFF. Using reference TRBV5-1 and TRBJ2-1 for the parts outside the CDR3, the full variable domain is KAGVTQTPRYLIKTRGQQVTLSCSPISGHRSVSWYQQTPGQGLQFLFEYFSETQRNKGNFPGRFSGRQFSNSRSEMNVSTLELGDSALYLCASSLRDNEQFFGPGTRLTVL.

This clonotype was counted many times. The chain carries TRBV5-6 and TRBJ1-1; D is possibly TRBD1 (5 bases). Between the trimmed V and J ends, which lost 4 bases and 1 base, there was a span of 11 bases. This CDR3 is 14 amino acids long. In germline, CDR1 is SGHDT, CDR2 YYEEEE. CDR3 region: CASSHGHKNTEAFF. Here the CDR3 DNA reads TGTGCCAGCAGCCACGGACATAAGAACACTGAAGCTTTCTTT.

In this sample, this clonotype turned up a few times. CDR3 residues: CASSPDPTGTRTQYF. The CDR3 coding sequence is TGTGCCAGCAGTCCTGATCCCACAGGGACGCGGACCCAGTACTTC. The chain employs TRBV12-3 or TRBV12-4 and TRBJ2-5, with TRBD1 as a possible D gene (6 bases). Trimming shortened V by 5 bases and J by 7 bases, and 20 bases separated the two germline ends. This CDR3 comprises 15 residues.

This clonotype was found a few times. CDR3 amino acids: CASSLGRGHGETQYF. Here the CDR3 DNA reads TGTGCCAGCAGCTTAGGGCGGGGGCACGGCGAGACCCAGTACTTC. This rearrangement joins TRBV7-2 to TRBJ2-5, with D possibly TRBD2 on 7 matching bases. With 1 base removed from V and 5 bases from J, the gap between germline ends came to 14 bases. This CDR3 contains 15 residues. Germline V gives CDR1 SGHTA, CDR2 FQGNSA.

In this sample, this clonotype turned up many times. The chain joins TRBV7-9 to TRBJ2-5; tentative D call: TRBD2 (6 bases). V was shortened by 4 bases and J by 0 bases, with 15 bases between the two germline ends. This CDR3 has 16 amino acids. The germline gives CDR1 SEHNR, CDR2 FQNEAQ (reference sequence). CDR3 in amino acids: CASSSAKGLNQETQYF. The CDR3 nucleotides read TGTGCCAGCAGCTCCGCGAAGGGACTCAACCAAGAGACCCAGTACTTC.

This chain connects TRBV14 to TRBJ2-6; no definite D call. V was pared by 4 bases and J by 0 bases, with 7 bases between. The germline CDR1 and CDR2 sequences are SGHDN and FVKESK. The CDR3 covers 15 residues. CDR3 amino acids: CASSRLASGANVLTF. The CDR3 DNA is TGTGCCAGCAGCCGCCTTGCCTCTGGGGCCAACGTCCTGACTTTC.

As concerns this clonotype: A much more abundant neighbour one base away suggests this may be a read error. V and J are TRBV5-1 and TRBJ2-5, with 13 bases fitting TRBD2. V was clipped by 3 bases and J by 3 bases; unmatched bases: 2. CDR3 length equals 15 residues. Germline lookup yields CDR1 SGHRS and CDR2 YFSETQ. For the CDR3, the DNA is TGCGCCAGCAGCTGGGGACTAGCGGGGAAAGAGACCCAGTACTTC. Protein sequence: CASSWGLAGKETQYF.

This clonotype was seen a handful of times. The chain recombines TRBV12-3 or TRBV12-4 with TRBJ1-1, with 11 bases that match TRBD1. Unmatched junction bases numbered 10, after V lost 4 bases and J lost 3 bases. The CDR3 is 17 residues long. The CDR3 loop is CASSSGTGGIRDTEAFF. DNA for the CDR3: TGTGCCAGCAGTTCCGGGACAGGGGGTATAAGGGACACTGAAGCTTTCTTT.

This clonotype is medium-sized in the sample. The chain couples TRBV12-3 or TRBV12-4 to TRBJ2-7; 9 nucleotides line up with TRBD2. The V and J ends lost 3 bases and 7 bases, in that order; junction bases with no gene match: 7. The CDR3 contains 14 residues. For the CDR3, the DNA is TGTGCCAGCAGTTTTGGCGGGGGGGCCGGTGAGCAGTACTTC. It codes for CASSFGGGAGEQYF.

This clonotype was found many times. The rearrangement links TRBV3-1 to TRBJ2-1; 7 bases agree with TRBD2. After removal of 3 bases from V and 2 bases from J, the junction contained 4 bases not matched to a gene. The germline CDR1 and CDR2 sequences are LGHDT and YNNKEL (reference sequence). This CDR3 has 15 amino acids. This chain's CDR3 is CASSHVLAPYNEQFF. The DNA of the CDR3 is TGTGCCAGCAGCCATGTACTAGCGCCCTACAATGAGCAGTTCTTC.

The chain uses TRBV5-4 and TRBJ2-3; D is perhaps TRBD1 or TRBD2 (5 bases each). Germline V gives CDR1 SGHNT, CDR2 YYREEE (reference sequence). V was clipped by 4 bases and J by 2 bases, with 14 bases between them. CDR3 length: 15 amino acids. The CDR3 loop reads CASSALPGPTDTQYF. The CDR3 nucleotides read TGTGCCAGCAGCGCGTTACCGGGGCCCACAGATACGCAGTATTTT.